These 20 T cell receptor beta chains came from one sample sequenced in a study of human T cells and chemical hapten exposure. TCRdb re-called the RACE reads through MiXCR, storing one row per CDR3 protein. The sample yields 42,000 or so distinct CDR3 sequences, under 5% seen once. Documented time point: patch test 1, 2 weeks after DPC sensitization. As to treatment: therapeutic diphenylcyclopropenone sensitization with weekly scalp DPC. The template was total RNA from unfractionated whole blood. The source was whole blood, collected in connection with sensitization to the hapten diphenylcyclopropenone (DPC). These TCRs come from a man between 50 and 59 years old with alopecia areata. Some clones in this sample may be carry-over from other donors' samples.

This clonotype was observed many times. The CDR3: CASREQANTEAFF. CDR3 DNA: TGTGCCAGCAGGGAACAGGCTAACACTGAAGCTTTCTTT. The V call is TRBV7-3, the J call TRBJ1-1; the D gene is possibly TRBD1 (5 bases). Trimming shortened V by 6 bases and J by 2 bases, and 10 bases separated the two germline ends. The CDR3 is 13 amino acids. Germline loops: CDR1 SGHTA, CDR2 FQGTGA.

The genes are TRBV9 and TRBJ2-3, with D perhaps matching TRBD2 (5 bases). Trimming pared 8 bases from V and 7 bases from J, leaving 20 bases between. The CDR3 loop spans 14 amino acids. Germline CDR1 is SGDLS and CDR2 is YYNGEE. The CDR3 DNA is TGTGCCAGTGGGGTAAGCGGCGCGCCAAATACGCAGTATTTT. This codes for CASGVSGAPNTQYF. The variable domain in full, with the rest retrieved from reference TRBV9 and TRBJ2-3, is DSGVTQTPKHLITATGQRVTLRCSPRSGDLSVYWYQQSLDQGLQFLIQYYNGEERAKGNILERFSAQQFPDLHSELNLSSLELGDSALYFCASGVSGAPNTQYFGPGTRLTVL.

Comments on this clonotype: A read error is possible here, since a much larger clone lies one base away. The V gene is TRBV6-2 or TRBV6-3, the J gene TRBJ2-7; D is ambiguous. This CDR3 spans 14 amino acids. V was shortened by 0 bases and J by 9 bases, with 15 bases between the two germline ends. Germline assignment: CDR1 MNHEY and CDR2 SVGEGT. The CDR3: CASSYSSGSHGQYF. The CDR3 DNA sequence: TGTGCCAGCAGTTACTCGTCAGGAAGCCACGGGCAGTACTTC.

This clonotype was seen at least ten times. The chain has TRBV6-2 or TRBV6-3 and TRBJ2-2, with D tentatively TRBD1 (5 bases). The CDR3 contains 12 residues. The V and J ends lost 6 bases and 8 bases respectively, with 10 bases between them. Germline loops: CDR1 MNHEY, CDR2 SVGEGT. The CDR3 spells CASSPREGELFF. The CDR3, as DNA: TGTGCCAGCAGCCCCAGGGAAGGGGAGCTGTTTTTT.

This clonotype was observed at least ten times. Here the CDR3 DNA reads TGTGCCAGCAGTGGACCTAGCGGGCAAGAGACCCAGTACTTC. This sequence encodes CASSGPSGQETQYF. The V call is TRBV2, the J call TRBJ2-5; TRBD2 agrees at 8 bases. The germline CDR1 and CDR2 sequences are SNHLY and FYNNEI. This CDR3 is 14 amino acids long. V trimming: 4 bases; J trimming: 2 bases; junction bases outside the gene matches: 3.

This clonotype has just a few counts. V gene TRBV5-5 combines with J gene TRBJ2-1; D is ambiguous. V was pared by 0 bases and J by 10 bases, with 14 bases between. From germline, CDR1 is SGHKS and CDR2 YYEKEE (reference sequence). The CDR3 spans 14 residues. The chain's CDR3 is CASSLVGPTREQFF. CDR3 nucleotide sequence: TGTGCCAGCAGCTTGGTCGGGCCGACCCGGGAGCAGTTCTTC.

This clonotype was counted at least ten times. This chain links TRBV7-9 with TRBJ1-1; a possible D gene is TRBD1 (6 bases). The germline CDR1 and CDR2 sequences are SEHNR and FQNEAQ (reference sequence). With 0 bases removed from V and 0 bases from J, the gap between germline ends came to 17 bases. This CDR3 comprises 18 residues. The CDR3: CASSLARDGGLLNTEAFF. The CDR3 DNA reads TGTGCCAGCAGCTTAGCGCGGGATGGGGGGCTCTTGAACACTGAAGCTTTCTTT.

Ten or more counts support this clonotype. The rearrangement links TRBV19 to TRBJ2-1, with a weak D call TRBD1 (7 bases). This CDR3 is built from 14 residues. The germline V gene encodes CDR1 LNHDA and CDR2 SQIVND (reference sequence). Trimming took off 4 bases at V and 4 bases at J, with 11 bases between the two ends. CDR3 bases: TGTGCCAGTAGTACGGCAGGGGGGTACAATGAGCAGTTCTTC. Its protein is CASSTAGGYNEQFF.

To note about this clonotype: A much larger clone is a single base away; this may be a read error. This rearrangement joins TRBV9 to TRBJ2-1; D is ambiguous. CDR1 SGDLS and CDR2 YYNGEE come from the germline V gene. CDR3 length: 13 amino acids. CDR3 DNA sequence: TGTGCCAGCGGCGTAGTTGGGTACAATGAGCAGTTCTTC. This sequence encodes CASGVVGYNEQFF.

This chain joins TRBV5-1 and TRBJ2-3; D may match TRBD1 or TRBD2 (5 bases each). Trimming took 3 bases from V and 2 from J, leaving 16 bases between them. Germline V gives CDR1 SGHRS, CDR2 YFSETQ. There are 16 residues in the CDR3. DNA for the CDR3: TGCGCCAGCAGCTCCGAAGGAGACGGGGCCACAGATACGCAGTATTTT. Amino acid sequence: CASSSEGDGATDTQYF.

This clonotype was observed a few times. Here the CDR3 reads CASIPGQVTDTQYF. The CDR3 coding sequence is TGTGCCAGCATCCCCGGACAGGTTACAGATACGCAGTATTTT. This sequence joins TRBV6-1 and TRBJ2-3, with 7 bases identical to TRBD1. V shed 7 bases, J shed 3 bases, and the junction held 7 bases outside the gene matches. Germline V gene sequence: CDR1 MNHNS, CDR2 SASEGT. There are 14 residues in the CDR3.

The sample holds many counts of this clonotype. The chain couples TRBV29-1 to TRBJ2-1; possibly TRBD2 for D (7 bases). Trimming took off 3 bases at V and 5 bases at J, with 26 bases between the two ends. Germline V gene sequence: CDR1 SQVTM, CDR2 ANQGSEA. The CDR3 is 18 amino acids. CDR3 residues: CSVEGEYWGGAPDNEQFF. The CDR3 nucleotides are TGCAGCGTTGAGGGGGAGTATTGGGGGGGGGCCCCCGACAATGAGCAGTTCTTC.

This clonotype was observed many times. This chain joins TRBV28 and TRBJ1-6, with 8 bases identical to TRBD1. From germline, CDR1 is MDHEN and CDR2 SYDVKM. Germline trimming cut 4 bases from V and 7 bases from J; bases unmatched to any gene: 6. The CDR3 is made up of 15 amino acids. The CDR3, as DNA: TGTGCCAGCAGTTCAAGGACAGGGCCCAATTCACCCCTCCACTTT. Amino acid sequence: CASSSRTGPNSPLHF.

This clonotype has ten or more counts. This chain links TRBV9 with TRBJ2-3; the D is unclear. Germline V gene data show CDR1 as SGDLS and CDR2 as YYNGEE. Trimming took 0 bases from V and 4 from J, leaving 9 bases between them. The length of the CDR3 is 14 residues. The CDR3 sequence is CASSVGPGADTQYF. The CDR3 bases are TGTGCCAGCAGCGTAGGACCTGGGGCAGATACGCAGTATTTT.

The table lists this clonotype with many counts. This chain uses TRBV10-3 with TRBJ2-3; D remains unclear. Germline CDR1 ENHRY, CDR2 SYGVKD. V was cut by 5 bases and J by 6 bases, with 12 bases left in between. CDR3 length: 13 residues. This chain's CDR3 is CAISSGVSDTQYF. Written as DNA, the CDR3 is TGTGCCATCAGTTCCGGAGTATCTGATACGCAGTATTTT.

There are many counts of this clonotype. The J gene is TRBJ1-6, the V gene TRBV18; D is unclear. Trimming took 1 base from V and 8 from J, leaving 3 bases between them. CDR1 and CDR2 from the germline V gene are KGHSH and LQKENI. This CDR3 is 12 amino acids long. This CDR3 is CASSPQDSPLHF. CDR3 nucleotide sequence: TGTGCCAGCTCACCACAGGATTCACCCCTCCACTTT.

This clonotype occurred many times. This chain joins TRBV7-2 and TRBJ2-1, with 12 bases aligning to TRBD1. V gave up 1 base and J gave up 10 bases; unmatched junction bases: 5. This CDR3 comprises 15 residues. Germline CDR1 is SGHTA and CDR2 is FQGNSA. The CDR3 DNA is TGTGCCAGCAGCTTAGGGGGACAGGGGGCATGGGAGCAGTTCTTC. Protein product: CASSLGGQGAWEQFF.

This clonotype was seen ten or more times. This chain links TRBV3-1 with TRBJ1-1; D uncertain. V lost 4 bases, J lost 4 bases, and 7 bases lay in between. This CDR3 is 12 amino acids long. Germline V lookup: CDR1 LGHDT, CDR2 YNNKEL (reference sequence). CDR3 residues: CASSLEGTEAFF. The CDR3 coding sequence is TGTGCCAGCAGCCTAGAGGGCACTGAAGCTTTCTTT.

This clonotype was detected a few times. The V and J genes are TRBV7-9 and TRBJ2-1; possible D gene TRBD2, 6 bases. There are 13 residues in the CDR3. Germline CDR1 is SEHNR and CDR2 is FQNEAQ (reference sequence). The ends were cut back, 8 bases at V and 8 bases at J, with 16 bases in the middle. Here the CDR3 reads CASEEGLKDEQFF. CDR3 in DNA: TGTGCCAGCGAGGAGGGACTGAAGGATGAGCAGTTCTTC.

This clonotype has a count of ten or more. The chain uses TRBV7-9 and TRBJ2-7; 10 bases fit TRBD1. Germline CDR1 and CDR2: SEHNR and FQNEAQ (reference sequence). J lost 5 bases, V lost 5 bases, and 6 bases had no gene match. The CDR3 contains 14 residues. For the CDR3, the DNA is TGTGCCAGCAGCCTCCGACAGGGGGCCAACGAGCAGTACTTC. Translated, it gives CASSLRQGANEQYF.